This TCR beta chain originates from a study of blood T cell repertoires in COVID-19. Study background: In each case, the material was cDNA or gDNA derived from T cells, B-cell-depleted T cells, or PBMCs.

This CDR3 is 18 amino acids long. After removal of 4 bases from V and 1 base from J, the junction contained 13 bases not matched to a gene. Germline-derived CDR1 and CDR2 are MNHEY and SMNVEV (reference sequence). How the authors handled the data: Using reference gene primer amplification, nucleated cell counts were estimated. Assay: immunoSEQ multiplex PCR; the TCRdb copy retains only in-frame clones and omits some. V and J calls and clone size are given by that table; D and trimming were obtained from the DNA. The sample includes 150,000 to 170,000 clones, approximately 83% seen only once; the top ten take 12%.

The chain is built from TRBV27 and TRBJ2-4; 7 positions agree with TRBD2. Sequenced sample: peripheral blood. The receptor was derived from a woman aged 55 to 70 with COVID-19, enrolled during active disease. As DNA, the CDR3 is TGTGCCAGCAGTTCCCCGGTAGGCGGGAGAGGTGCCAAAAACATTCAGTACTTC. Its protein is CASSSPVGGRGAKNIQYF.